This paragraph reports one T cell receptor beta chain. Collection of approximately 9.3 milliliters of peripheral blood was performed for each donor. This entry comes from a study of blood T cells in healthy people across ages. Study as a whole: Template switching captured about one barcoded beta molecule per two T cells.

Then a second PCR, running roughly 7 to 11 cycles, was carried out with a sample-barcoded 5' primer and a J-beta primer mix. MiXCR was run by TCRdb on the 5' RACE reads, yielding one entry per CDR3 protein. Of around 750,000 distinct CDR3 sequences listed, roughly 50% were seen once; the top ten hold about 38%. The CDR3 extends over 14 amino acids. V was shortened by 6 bases and J by 0 bases, with 9 bases between the two germline ends. Germline V lookup: CDR1 MDHEN, CDR2 SYDVKM. The chain carries TRBV28 and TRBJ2-1; D tentatively fits TRBD1 or TRBD2 (5 bases each). Sample: blood. This TCR was recovered from a man at least 80 years old in good health. The CDR3 sequence: CASRGRPSYNEQFF. DNA of the CDR3: TGTGCCAGCAGGGGACGACCCTCCTACAATGAGCAGTTCTTC.